The rows below give T cell receptor beta chains drawn from one sample of a study of T cells in Graves' hyperthyroidism and ophthalmopathy. TCRdb ran MiXCR on the multiplex PCR reads and lists one entry per CDR3 protein. Seen here are about 400,000 distinct CDR3 sequences, about 15% observed once, and the top ten hold about 20%. The sample taken for sequencing was blood. The source of these receptors is a woman aged 25 to 39 with Graves' ophthalmopathy. The CDR3 runs from the conserved cysteine through the conserved F or W. The order of the fields is V gene, J gene, clone size, D gene, CDR3 DNA, CDR3 protein. A D gene is named only where the DNA matches it firmly. A clone size is listed for some rows: how often the clone was seen (once, few, many), or a class if it is expanded.

>TRBV5-6|TRBJ2-5|few|TRBD2
TGTGCCAGCAGCTTCGGTCGCGGGGGTGGAGAGACCCAGTACTTC
CASSFGRGGGETQYF
>TRBV11-2|TRBJ2-4|many|-
TGTGCCAGCAGCTTAACCCCTCAGGTGCAAGCCAAAAACATTCAGTACTTC
CASSLTPQVQAKNIQYF
>TRBV6-1|TRBJ1-1|many|TRBD1
TGTGCCAGCAAGCCAGACAGTAGCCAGACAGGGTTTGTTGAAGCTTTCTTT
CASKPDSSQTGFVEAFF
>TRBV4-2|TRBJ2-4|-|TRBD1
TGTGCCAGCACCCAGACCTGGACAGGGGCCAAAAACATTCAGTACTTC
CASTQTWTGAKNIQYF
>TRBV28|TRBJ1-6|many|-
TGTGCCAGCAGGGCCGGGGCGACGAATAATTCACCCCTCCACTTT
CASRAGATNNSPLHF
>TRBV6-1|TRBJ1-1|-|-
TGTGCCAGCAGTAGAAGGGACGGGGGCACTGAAGCTTTCTTT
CASSRRDGGTEAFF
>TRBV28|TRBJ1-2|many|-
TGTGCCAGCAGTTTATTCTTGGCAGCCAACTATGGCTACACCTTC
CASSLFLAANYGYTF
>TRBV15|TRBJ1-2|many|-
TGTGCCACCAGCAGAGATGCTGATCCTAACTATGGCTACACCTTC
CATSRDADPNYGYTF
>TRBV6-1|TRBJ2-3|few|TRBD1
TGTGCCAGCAGCAGTGTAAGGGACAGGTACCTTTACGGGATGGATACGCAGTATTTT
CASSSVRDRYLYGMDTQYF
>TRBV6-2/TRBV6-3|TRBJ2-7|many|-
TGTGCCAGCAGTTACAGTCAGGGCGCCCCGTTCTACGAGCAGTACTTC
CASSYSQGAPFYEQYF
>TRBV20-1|TRBJ2-3|many|-
TGCAGTGCTAGACCGACGGGGTTAGCTAGCACAGATACGCAGTATTTT
CSARPTGLASTDTQYF
>TRBV19|TRBJ1-5|many|TRBD1
TGTGCCAGTAGTATTGGACAGGCTAGCAATCAGCCCCAGCATTTT
CASSIGQASNQPQHF
>TRBV19|TRBJ2-7|few|-
TGTGCCAGTAGTATTAAAGGAGACAGGACCTACGAGCAGTACTTC
CASSIKGDRTYEQYF
>TRBV28|TRBJ2-7|many|TRBD2
TGTGCCAGCAGTTTGATGGGACTACCCTCCGAAGGGCAGTACTTC
CASSLMGLPSEGQYF
>TRBV2|TRBJ2-7|many|TRBD2
TGTGCCAGCAGTTACGGACTAGCGGGGGGCTCCTACGAGCAGTACTTC
CASSYGLAGGSYEQYF
>TRBV20-1|TRBJ1-5|many|TRBD1
TGCAGTGCTAGAGATCTCCGGGGACAGGGTCCCTCTGGCAATCAGCCCCAGCATTTT
CSARDLRGQGPSGNQPQHF
>TRBV20-1|TRBJ1-2|many|TRBD1
TGCAGTGCTGGAGGGATGGGACAGGCCGACTATGGCTACACCTTC
CSAGGMGQADYGYTF